This T cell receptor beta chain was identified in a study of T cell repertoires in cytomegalovirus infection. Background on the study: Through public TCR beta signatures, both CMV infection and matching HLA type were indicated. Study-level points and caveats: HLA-C-restricted CMV-specific TCR beta clonotypes were dominant in the ex vivo response.

This clonotype appeared a few times. Its target is not known. TCRdb independently ran MiXCR on the reads; one entry per CDR3 protein. Of approximately 350,000 distinct CDR3 sequences in the sample, roughly 34% were seen once. CDR3 length: 15 residues. V lost 3 bases to trimming and J lost 5 bases, with 16 bases between them. Germline V gives CDR1 MDHEN, CDR2 SYDVKM. This specimen consisted of cultured PBMCs, obtained from culture after CMV antigen stimulation. The sequence was obtained from a human donor in good health (CMV status not recorded). Some clones in this sample may be carry-over from other donors' samples. The chain links TRBV28 to TRBJ2-5; D is unclear. For the CDR3, the DNA is TGTGCCAGCAGTTTGAGGTGGACGGGTGGGGAGACCCAGTACTTC. The encoded protein is CASSLRWTGGETQYF.